The present TCR beta chain was sequenced within a study of naive and memory T cell subsets. TCR cDNA received a 3' ligated oligonucleotide that carried a UMI. The CDR3 extends over 14 amino acids. The germline V and J ends were trimmed by 1 base and 12 bases, with 17 bases remaining between them. The V gene's germline CDR1 is LNHDA and CDR2 SQIVND (reference sequence). The SP2 primer and nested alpha and beta constant region primers amplified ligated cDNA in four rounds. Via MiXCR, TCRdb re-called the 5' RACE reads, giving one row per CDR3 protein. The sample shows 55,000 to 70,000 distinct CDR3 sequences, 7.2% of them seen only once.

This clonotype originated in a male donor in good health. The V call is TRBV19, the J call TRBJ2-3; D may correspond to TRBD1 or TRBD2 (5 bases each). CDR3 sequence: CASSIGRRGPAQYF. The CDR3 nucleotides are TGTGCCAGTAGTATAGGTCGCCGGGGACCCGCACAGTATTTT.